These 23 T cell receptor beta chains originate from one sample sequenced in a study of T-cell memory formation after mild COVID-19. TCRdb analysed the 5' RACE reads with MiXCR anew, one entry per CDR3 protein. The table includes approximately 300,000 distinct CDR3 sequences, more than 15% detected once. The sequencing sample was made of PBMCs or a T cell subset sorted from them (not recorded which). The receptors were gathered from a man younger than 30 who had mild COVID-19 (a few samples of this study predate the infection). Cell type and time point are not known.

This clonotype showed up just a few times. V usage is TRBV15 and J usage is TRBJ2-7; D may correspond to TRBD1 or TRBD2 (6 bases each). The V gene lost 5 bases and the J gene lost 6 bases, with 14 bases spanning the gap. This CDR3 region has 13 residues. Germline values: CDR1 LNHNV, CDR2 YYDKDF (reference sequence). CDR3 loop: CATSGGPSFEQYF. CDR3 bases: TGTGCCACCAGCGGGGGGCCGAGTTTCGAGCAGTACTTC.

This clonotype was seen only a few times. CDR3 in DNA: TGTGCCAGCAGTGGGAAGACAGGTTCGTCCTACGAGCAGTACTTC. Translation gives CASSGKTGSSYEQYF. The V call is TRBV25-1, the J call TRBJ2-7, with D possibly matching TRBD1 (6 bases). Deletions cut 4 bases from V and 1 base from J, with 14 bases between. Germline V gene sequence: CDR1 MGHDK, CDR2 SYGVNS. CDR3 size: 15 residues.

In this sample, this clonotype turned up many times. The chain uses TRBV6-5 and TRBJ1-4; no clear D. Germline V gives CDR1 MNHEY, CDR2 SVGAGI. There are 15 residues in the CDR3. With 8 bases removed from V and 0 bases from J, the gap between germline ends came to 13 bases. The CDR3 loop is CASGFSGSTNEKLFF. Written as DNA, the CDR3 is TGTGCCAGCGGATTCTCCGGGTCAACTAATGAAAAACTGTTTTTT.

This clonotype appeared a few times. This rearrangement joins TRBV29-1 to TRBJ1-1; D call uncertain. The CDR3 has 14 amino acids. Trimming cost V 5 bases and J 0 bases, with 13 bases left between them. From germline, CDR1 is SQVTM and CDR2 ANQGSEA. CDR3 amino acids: CSVKIQTVNTEAFF. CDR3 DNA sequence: TGCAGCGTTAAAATTCAGACCGTGAACACTGAAGCTTTCTTT.

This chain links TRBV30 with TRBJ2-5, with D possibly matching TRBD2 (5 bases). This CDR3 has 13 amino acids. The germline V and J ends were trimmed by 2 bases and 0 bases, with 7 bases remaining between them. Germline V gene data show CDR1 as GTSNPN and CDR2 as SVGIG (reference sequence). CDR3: CAWSRGNQETQYF. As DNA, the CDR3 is TGTGCCTGGAGTCGAGGGAACCAAGAGACCCAGTACTTC.

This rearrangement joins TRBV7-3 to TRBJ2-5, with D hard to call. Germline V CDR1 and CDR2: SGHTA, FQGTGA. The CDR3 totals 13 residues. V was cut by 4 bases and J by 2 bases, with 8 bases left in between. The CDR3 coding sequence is TGTGCCAGCAGCTCCATGAATCAAGAGACCCAGTACTTC. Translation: CASSSMNQETQYF.

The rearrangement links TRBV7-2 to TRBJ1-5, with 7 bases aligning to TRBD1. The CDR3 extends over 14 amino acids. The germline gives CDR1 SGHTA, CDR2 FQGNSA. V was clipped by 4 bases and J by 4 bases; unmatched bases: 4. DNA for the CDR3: TGTGCCAGCAGCTATGACAGGGAGAATCAGCCCCAGCATTTT. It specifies CASSYDRENQPQHF.

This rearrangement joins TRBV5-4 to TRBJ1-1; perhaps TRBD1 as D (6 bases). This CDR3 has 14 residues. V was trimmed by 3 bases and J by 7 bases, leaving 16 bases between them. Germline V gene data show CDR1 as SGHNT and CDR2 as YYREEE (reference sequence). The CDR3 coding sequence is TGTGCCAGCAGCTCCCCCTCCGGGACAAATGAAGCTTTCTTT. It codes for CASSSPSGTNEAFF.

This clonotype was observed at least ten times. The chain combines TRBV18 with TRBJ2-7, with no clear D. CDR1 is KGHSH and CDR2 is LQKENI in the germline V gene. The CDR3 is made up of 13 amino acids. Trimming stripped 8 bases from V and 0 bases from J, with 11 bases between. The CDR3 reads CASSPPSSYEQYF. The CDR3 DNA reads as TGTGCCAGCAGCCCGCCCTCCTCCTACGAGCAGTACTTC.

The CDR3 DNA is TGTGCCAGCTCACCACCCCCAGACTACAATGAGCAGTTCTTC. It specifies CASSPPPDYNEQFF. The chain carries TRBV18 and TRBJ2-1; D call uncertain. Germline-derived CDR1 and CDR2 are KGHSH and LQKENI. There are 14 residues in the CDR3. The V end was cut by 0 bases, the J end by 3 bases, with 6 bases between.

CDR3 sequence: CSAPPAGGRDTQYF. The DNA of the CDR3 is TGCAGTGCCCCCCCAGCGGGGGGACGGGATACGCAGTATTTT. The V call is TRBV20-1, the J call TRBJ2-3, with TRBD2 matching 9 bases. CDR1 DFQATT and CDR2 SNEGSKA come from the germline V gene (reference sequence). V trimming: 6 bases; J trimming: 6 bases; junction bases outside the gene matches: 10. This CDR3 has 14 amino acids.

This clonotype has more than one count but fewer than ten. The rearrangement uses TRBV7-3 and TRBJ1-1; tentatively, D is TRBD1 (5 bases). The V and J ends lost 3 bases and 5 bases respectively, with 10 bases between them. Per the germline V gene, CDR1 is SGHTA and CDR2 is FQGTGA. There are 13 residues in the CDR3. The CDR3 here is CASSFEGITEAFF. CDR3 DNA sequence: TGTGCCAGCAGCTTCGAGGGGATAACTGAAGCTTTCTTT.

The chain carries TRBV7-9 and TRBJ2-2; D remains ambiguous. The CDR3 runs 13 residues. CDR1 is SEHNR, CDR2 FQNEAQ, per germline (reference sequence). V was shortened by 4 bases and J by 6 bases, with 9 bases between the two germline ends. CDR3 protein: CASSSAGPGELFF. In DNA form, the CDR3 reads TGTGCCAGCAGCTCCGCAGGACCCGGGGAGCTGTTTTTT.

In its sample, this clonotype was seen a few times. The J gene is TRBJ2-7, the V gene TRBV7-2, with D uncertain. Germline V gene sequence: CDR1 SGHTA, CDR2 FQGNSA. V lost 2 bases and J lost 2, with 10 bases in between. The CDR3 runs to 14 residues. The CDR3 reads CASSLSRTAYEQYF. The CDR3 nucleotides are TGTGCCAGCAGCTTAAGCAGGACCGCCTACGAGCAGTACTTC.

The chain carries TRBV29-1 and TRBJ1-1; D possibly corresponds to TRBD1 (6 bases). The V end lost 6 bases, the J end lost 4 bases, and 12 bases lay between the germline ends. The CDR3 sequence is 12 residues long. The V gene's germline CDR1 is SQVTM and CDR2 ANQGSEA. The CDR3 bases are TGCAGCGTGCTCACAGGGATCACTGAAGCTTTCTTT. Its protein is CSVLTGITEAFF.

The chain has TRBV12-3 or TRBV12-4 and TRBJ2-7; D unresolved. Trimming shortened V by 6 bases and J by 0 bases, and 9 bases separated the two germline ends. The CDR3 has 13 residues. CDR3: CASSLQVSYEQYV. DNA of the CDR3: TGTGCCAGCAGCCTTCAGGTCTCCTACGAGCAGTACGTC.

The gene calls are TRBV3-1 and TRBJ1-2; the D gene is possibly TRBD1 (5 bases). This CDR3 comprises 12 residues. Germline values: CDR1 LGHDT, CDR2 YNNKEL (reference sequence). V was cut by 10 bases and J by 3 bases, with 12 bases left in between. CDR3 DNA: TGTGCCACCGGGGGAGCGCACTATGGCTACACCTTC. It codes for CATGGAHYGYTF. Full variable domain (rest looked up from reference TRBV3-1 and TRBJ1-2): DTAVSQTPKYLVTQMGNDKSIKCEQNLGHDTMYWYKQDSKKFLKIMFSYNNKELIINETVPNRFSPKSPDKAHLNLHINSLELGDSAVYFCATGGAHYGYTFGSGTRLTVV.

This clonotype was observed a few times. The CDR3 here is CASSQPGFTGELFF. CDR3 nucleotide sequence: TGCGCCAGCAGCCAGCCCGGGTTTACCGGGGAGCTGTTTTTT. The gene calls are TRBV4-1 and TRBJ2-2, with no clear D. The CDR3 totals 14 residues. V lost 3 bases, J lost 5 bases, and 10 bases lay in between. The V gene's germline CDR1 is MGHRA and CDR2 YSYEKL.

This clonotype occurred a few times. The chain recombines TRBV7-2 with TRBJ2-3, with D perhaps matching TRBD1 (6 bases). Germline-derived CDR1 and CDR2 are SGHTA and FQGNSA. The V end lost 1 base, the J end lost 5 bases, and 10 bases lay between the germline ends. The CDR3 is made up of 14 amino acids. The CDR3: CASSLGGLKDTQYF. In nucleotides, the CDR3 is TGTGCCAGCAGCTTAGGGGGGCTTAAAGATACGCAGTATTTT. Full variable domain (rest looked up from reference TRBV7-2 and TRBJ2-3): GAGVSQSPSNKVTEKGKDVELRCDPISGHTALYWYRQSLGQGLEFLIYFQGNSAPDKSGLPSDRFSAERTGGSVSTLTIQRTQQEDSAVYLCASSLGGLKDTQYFGPGTRLTVL.

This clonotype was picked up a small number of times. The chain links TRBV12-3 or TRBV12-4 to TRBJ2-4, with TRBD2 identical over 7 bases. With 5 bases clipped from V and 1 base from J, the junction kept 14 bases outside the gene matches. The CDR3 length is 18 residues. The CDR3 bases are TGTGCCAGCAGTCCCCGGGGAGGGGACTCGGCCGCCAAAAACATTCAGTACTTC. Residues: CASSPRGGDSAAKNIQYF.

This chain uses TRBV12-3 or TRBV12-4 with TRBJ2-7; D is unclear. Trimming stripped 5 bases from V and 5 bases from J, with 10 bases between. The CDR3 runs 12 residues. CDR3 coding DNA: TGTGCCAGCAGTCTGAATGTTGACGAGCAGTACTTC. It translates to CASSLNVDEQYF.

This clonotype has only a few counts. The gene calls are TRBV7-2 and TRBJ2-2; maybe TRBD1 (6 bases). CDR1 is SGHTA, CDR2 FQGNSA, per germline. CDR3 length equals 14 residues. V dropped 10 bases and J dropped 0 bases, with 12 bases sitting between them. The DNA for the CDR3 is TGTGCCACCTCGGACAGACCGAACACCGGGGAGCTGTTTTTT. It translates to CATSDRPNTGELFF.

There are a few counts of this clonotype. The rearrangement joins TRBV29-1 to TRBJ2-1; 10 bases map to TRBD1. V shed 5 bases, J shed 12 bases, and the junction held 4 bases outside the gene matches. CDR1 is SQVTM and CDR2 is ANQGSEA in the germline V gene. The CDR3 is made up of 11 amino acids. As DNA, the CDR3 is TGCAGCGTTCTGGACAGGGGGGGGCAGTTCTTC. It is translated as CSVLDRGGQFF.